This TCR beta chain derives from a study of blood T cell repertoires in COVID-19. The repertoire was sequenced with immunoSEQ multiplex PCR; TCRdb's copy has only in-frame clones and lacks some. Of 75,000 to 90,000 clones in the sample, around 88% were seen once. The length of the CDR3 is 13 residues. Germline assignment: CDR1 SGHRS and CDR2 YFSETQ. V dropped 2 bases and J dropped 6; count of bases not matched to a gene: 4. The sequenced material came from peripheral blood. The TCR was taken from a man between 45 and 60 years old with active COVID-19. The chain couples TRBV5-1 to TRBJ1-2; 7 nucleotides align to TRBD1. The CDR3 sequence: CASSFQGEDGYTF. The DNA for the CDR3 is TGCGCCAGCAGCTTCCAGGGGGAGGATGGCTACACCTTC.